This T cell receptor beta chain appears in the sequencing data of a study of early T cells in non-severe SARS-CoV-2 infection. Study details: It was bulk RNA from unsorted whole blood that was sequenced, and the chains were unpaired.

Individual cDNA molecules each received unique molecular identifiers attached to them. Each CDR3 protein gets one entry after TCRdb re-called the 5' RACE reads with MiXCR. The data show more than 55,000 distinct CDR3 sequences, 13% seen once. With 4 bases clipped from V and 7 bases from J, the junction kept 6 bases outside the gene matches. The CDR3 runs to 14 residues. CDR1 and CDR2 from the germline V gene are SGDLS and YYNGEE. In this sample, this clonotype turned up many times. The clonotype was recovered from an adult who was a healthcare worker with PCR-confirmed SARS-CoV-2 infection or an uninfected control (not recorded which). The rearrangement uses TRBV9 and TRBJ2-1; 9 bases are a match to TRBD1. The sequences come from whole blood, collected at baseline. CDR3 coding DNA: TGTGCCAGCAGCATCGGGGACAGGGTAAATGAGCAGTTCTTC. It is translated as CASSIGDRVNEQFF.